This TCR beta chain was sequenced for a study of control samples from healthy donors and cancer patients. Method: immunoSEQ multiplex PCR; TCRdb's copy keeps in-frame clones and lacks some. The sample contains fewer than 250,000 clones, approximately 90% of which appear only once. The sample was blood. This TCR derives from a man younger than 45 in good health.

CDR3 protein: CASSHIRGTNEQFF. In DNA, the CDR3 is TGTGCCAGCAGCCACATCAGGGGAACTAATGAGCAGTTCTTC. V is TRBV7-8 and J is TRBJ2-1; D perhaps matches TRBD1 (6 bases). Looked up from germline, CDR1 is SGHVS and CDR2 is FQNEAQ. The germline V and J ends were trimmed by 5 bases and 7 bases, with 15 bases remaining between them. The CDR3 spans 14 residues.